One sample yielded the 14 T cell receptor beta chains listed below, sequenced in a study of regulatory T cells in long-lasting Graves disease. Sample time point: persistent/refractory GD, antithyroid drugs over 5 years with positive TRAb. The TCR library was made from RNA extracted from PBMCs. Library construction for TCR beta used iRepertoire HTBI primers and Arm-PCR of CDR3 regions. TCRdb fed the multiplex PCR reads into MiXCR, producing one record per CDR3 protein. The sample includes roughly 700,000 distinct CDR3 sequences, about 30% seen only once; the top ten take about 42%. Material: peripheral blood mononuclear cells (PBMCs), obtained when the disease was refractory, from a patient treated with antithyroid drugs. These receptors originate from a female donor with Graves disease.

Concerning this clonotype itself: A much more abundant neighbour one base away suggests this may be a read error. V and J are TRBV7-3 and TRBJ1-1; perhaps TRBD1 as D (5 bases). The V gene lost 2 bases and the J gene lost 4 bases, with 8 bases spanning the gap. CDR3 size: 13 residues. Germline V gives CDR1 SGHTA, CDR2 FQGTGA. The CDR3: CASSLEGSTEAFF. DNA for the CDR3: TGTGCCAGCAGCTTAGAGGGGAGCACTGAAGCTTTCTTT. The variable domain in full, completed from reference TRBV7-3 and TRBJ1-1, reads GAGVSQTPSNKVTEKGKYVELRCDPISGHTALYWYRQSLGQGPEFLIYFQGTGAADDSGLPNDRFFAVRPEGSVSTLKIQRTERGDSAVYLCASSLEGSTEAFFGQGTRLTVV.

The rearrangement uses TRBV12-3 or TRBV12-4 and TRBJ1-5, with D unresolved. The J call may be in error: the DNA end matches TRBJ2-3 better. The CDR3 sequence is 14 residues long. CDR3 DNA sequence: TGTGCCAGCAGTTTAGCAGAAAACAATCAGCCCCAGTATTTT. This codes for CASSLAENNQPQYF.

This chain uses TRBV13 with TRBJ1-5; D unresolved. Trimming stripped 0 bases from V and 3 bases from J, with 6 bases between. Per germline, CDR1 PRHDT and CDR2 FYEKMQ (reference sequence). The CDR3 is 14 amino acids. CDR3 sequence (DNA): TGTGCCAGCAGCTTAGGATACAACAATCAGCCCCAGCATTTT. Residues: CASSLGYNNQPQHF.

The V and J genes are TRBV20-1 and TRBJ1-5, with D uncertain. V was shortened by 5 bases and J by 5 bases, with 19 bases between the two germline ends. The V gene's germline CDR1 is DFQATT and CDR2 SNEGSKA (reference sequence). The CDR3 length is 15 residues. The CDR3 here is CSAPLSGEGDQPQHF. CDR3 DNA sequence: TGCAGTGCTCCTCTATCAGGAGAGGGAGATCAGCCCCAGCATTTT.

This clonotype came up many times. The CDR3, as DNA: TGTGCCAGCAGAAAAGGGCGCTCGTTGGGCTATGGCTACACCTTC. Amino acids: CASRKGRSLGYGYTF. The gene calls are TRBV6-1 and TRBJ1-2; D ambiguous. In germline, CDR1 is MNHNS, CDR2 SASEGT. Trimming cost V 6 bases and J 4 bases, with 18 bases left between them. The CDR3 extends over 15 amino acids.

J is TRBJ2-7 and V is TRBV7-9; no reliable D call. Germline CDR1 reads SEHNR; CDR2 reads FQNEAQ (reference sequence). The germline V and J ends were trimmed by 1 base and 2 bases, with 9 bases remaining between them. The CDR3 is 14 residues long. The chain's CDR3 is CASSLEVPPYEQYF. CDR3 coding DNA: TGTGCCAGCAGCTTAGAGGTCCCCCCCTACGAGCAGTACTTC.

This chain uses TRBV2 with TRBJ2-3, with D possibly being TRBD2 (6 bases). This CDR3 spans 17 amino acids. With 1 base removed from V and 5 bases from J, the gap between germline ends came to 19 bases. From germline, CDR1 is SNHLY and CDR2 FYNNEI. The CDR3 DNA sequence: TGTGCCAGCAGTGAAGTAGCGGCGGGATTGGGCAGAGATACGCAGTATTTT. It yields the protein CASSEVAAGLGRDTQYF.

J is TRBJ2-7 and V is TRBV3-1, with 10 bases matching TRBD2. With 2 bases clipped from V and 3 bases from J, the junction kept 7 bases outside the gene matches. Per germline, CDR1 LGHDT and CDR2 YNNKEL (reference sequence). The CDR3 is made up of 16 amino acids. The CDR3, as DNA: TGTGCCAGCAGCCAACGGACTAGCGGACCTTTCTACGAGCAGTACTTC. It encodes CASSQRTSGPFYEQYF.

This rearrangement joins TRBV29-1 to TRBJ1-3; no clear D gene. CDR3 length: 12 residues. V was pared by 3 bases and J by 4 bases, with 7 bases between. Germline V lookup: CDR1 SQVTM, CDR2 ANQGSEA. CDR3 sequence: CSVDSVGNTIYF. DNA for the CDR3: TGCAGCGTTGATTCAGTCGGAAACACCATATATTTT.

This clonotype was picked up many times. The chain recombines TRBV6-1 with TRBJ1-1; D not resolved. The CDR3 runs 14 residues. Trimming pared 7 bases from V and 6 bases from J, leaving 18 bases between. CDR1 MNHNS and CDR2 SASEGT come from the germline V gene. CDR3 sequence: CASTTIGWSPEAFF. Written as DNA, the CDR3 is TGTGCCAGCACAACAATAGGATGGAGTCCTGAAGCTTTCTTT.

Details on this clonotype: This may be a read error: a much more frequent sequence differs by one nucleotide. The rearrangement uses TRBV27 and TRBJ2-5, with a weak D call TRBD1 (6 bases). The CDR3 runs to 13 residues. Trimming cost V 4 bases and J 4 bases, with 10 bases left between them. Looked up from germline, CDR1 is MNHEY and CDR2 is SMNVEV (reference sequence). DNA of the CDR3: TGTGCCAGCAGTTACAGGGTAATAGAGACCCAGTACTTC. Protein: CASSYRVIETQYF.

The chain couples TRBV5-1 to TRBJ2-3, with 12 positions matching TRBD2. The V and J ends lost 4 bases and 7 bases, in that order; junction bases with no gene match: 7. Germline CDR1 reads SGHRS; CDR2 reads YFSETQ. The CDR3 is 15 residues long. CDR3 sequence: CASSGRLAGDNTQYF. The CDR3 DNA is TGCGCCAGCAGCGGCAGACTAGCGGGAGACAATACGCAGTATTTT.

This clonotype was observed a few times. The rearrangement uses TRBV3-1 and TRBJ2-1, with D possibly being TRBD1 or TRBD2 (6 bases each). The length of the CDR3 is 15 residues. Germline V gives CDR1 LGHDT, CDR2 YNNKEL (reference sequence). V was shortened by 1 base and J by 8 bases, with 15 bases between the two germline ends. Here the CDR3 reads CASSQVVGGGYEQFF. The CDR3 coding sequence is TGTGCCAGCAGCCAAGTAGTGGGGGGCGGCTATGAGCAGTTCTTC.

The chain couples TRBV9 to TRBJ1-3; D gene ambiguous. CDR3 length equals 16 residues. CDR1 and CDR2 (germline): SGDLS, YYNGEE. V dropped 0 bases and J dropped 0 bases, with 10 bases sitting between them. The CDR3 loop reads CASSVDEAASGNTIYF. DNA of the CDR3: TGTGCCAGCAGCGTAGATGAGGCGGCCTCTGGAAACACCATATATTTT.